This T cell receptor beta chain was recorded in a study of T cells in severe cutaneous drug reactions. The donors had carbamazepine-induced Stevens-Johnson syndrome or toxic epidermal necrolysis. CBZ-SJS/TEN patients of Han Chinese (roughly 5) and European (about six) origin supplied blood. TCR subtype-specific primers in iRepertoire multiplex PCR prepared libraries for bulk and single-cell sequencing. TCRdb reprocessed the multiplex PCR reads, keeping one entry per CDR3 protein, no DNA. The listing records around 5,900 distinct CDR3 sequences. This receptor was identified in a human donor with a severe cutaneous adverse drug reaction. Sequencing was done on a sample of PBMCs.

The CDR3: CASSYFSGRNADTQYF. The V and J genes are TRBV7-9 and TRBJ2-3; the D call from TCRdb, TRBD2, cannot be confirmed without DNA. The CDR3 runs to 16 residues. Germline values: CDR1 SEHNR, CDR2 FQNEAQ (reference sequence).